The clone carrying this TCR beta chain was detected many times. Its antigen is not identified. The sample comes from a study of CD8 T cells in ankylosing spondylitis. General study points: Earlier work had already found some motif variants in reactive arthritis synovial fluid and blood. Significant enrichment of disease-linked clones was reportedly seen in matched ankylosing spondylitis synovial fluid. Ankylosing spondylitis blood seemed to carry a telltale TCR beta motif made of about 8 highly homologous variants.

Quantitative 5'-RACE was performed with molecular barcodes, and it yielded the TCR beta libraries. TCRdb independently ran MiXCR on the 5' RACE reads; one entry per CDR3 protein. The sample carries about 460,000 distinct CDR3 sequences, roughly 5.2% recorded once. V shed 7 bases, J shed 1 base, and the junction held 6 bases outside the gene matches. The CDR3 length is 15 residues. The TCR originated in a male donor with ankylosing spondylitis. The rearrangement joins TRBV12-3 or TRBV12-4 to TRBJ2-4; TRBD2 agrees at 8 bases. Sequences were obtained from blood, either unsorted or a sorted T cell fraction (not recorded which). CDR3 region: CASTSRGGAKNIQYF. The CDR3 nucleotides read TGTGCCAGCACTTCCCGGGGGGGGGCCAAAAACATTCAGTACTTC.